This TCR beta chain comes out of a study of T cells in Graves' hyperthyroidism and ophthalmopathy (dated by TCRdb to the late 2010s). The study in broad terms: Peripheral blood was sampled at the time of initial diagnosis, prior to any treatment. In several Graves' hyperthyroidism patients, the study also compared T-cell repertoires from thyroid tissue with T-cell repertoires from blood. TCR Vbeta CDR3 sequencing of 130 to 150 peripheral blood samples (43 ophthalmopathy, 75 or so hyperthyroidism and some 17 progressor patients) is reported in the paper. After sampling, hyperthyroidism patients received methimazole starting at 30 mg daily, and ophthalmopathy patients received high-dose intravenous methylprednisolone. A discovery cohort of approximately 100 patients, about 43 with Graves' ophthalmopathy and about 58 with stable Graves' hyperthyroidism, was used to find distinguishing TCR V-J signatures. Whether ophthalmopathy could be predicted prospectively was tested in an independent validation cohort made up of about 18 hyperthyroidism patients plus 17 patients who later progressed to ophthalmopathy. For training and testing, the 100 or so patients in the discovery cohort were randomly divided in a 7:3 ratio. The study at large found these results: Sample size was not statistically predetermined, and blinding of investigators to group allocation was not performed. In validation, progression to ophthalmopathy was predicted by the model with 55% to 71% sensitivity and nearly 75% specificity, a median of about 6.8 months before onset. Ophthalmopathy was separated from stable hyperthyroidism by a 13 V-J signature model, with about 86% sensitivity and roughly 81% specificity obtained in cross-validation and 80%/75% obtained in testing. Most expanded thyroid clonotypes (frequency above 0.001) were also detected in blood, a finding suggesting that blood repertoires may reflect thyroid immune responses.

There are many counts of this clonotype. The antigen this receptor binds is unknown. It has no much larger one-base neighbor in the sample; base qualities were not kept. Graves' hyperthyroidism was defined as stable when no progression to ophthalmopathy occurred over 18 months of follow-up. Hyperthyroidism patients were aged 18 to 65 years and newly diagnosed, with disease duration of less than 2 months. Exclusion was applied to patients with uncontrolled infections, other autoimmune diseases, pregnancy or lactation. Diagnoses relied on clinical symptoms, serum thyroxine and TRAb, thyroid ultrasound and orbital computed tomography. Ficoll-Paque density gradient centrifugation was used to isolate PBMCs from 10 ml of fresh peripheral blood. Total RNA was extracted using Trizol reagent, and RNA quality was assessed on an Agilent 2100 Bioanalyzer. The germline V gene encodes CDR1 SGHAT and CDR2 FQNNGV. The CDR3 measures 13 amino acids from cysteine to phenylalanine. Of the read, only the CDR3 DNA is kept; its 39 bases are in frame from base 1. A distance of 9 bases separates the germline ends of V and J, which lose 5 bases and 2 bases respectively.

The TCR beta CDR3 regions were amplified from the RNA transcripts. The first round of RT-PCR for the TCR CDR3 was performed with the HTBI primer set and the Qiagen OneStep RT-PCR kit. A second multiplex PCR round built the libraries, followed by size selection and purification. Sequencing of the libraries was done on an Illumina HiSeq2000 using paired-end 100 bp reads. In the source study's methods: SOAPnuke was used to process the raw data, with reads discarded if the reads contained adapters or uncalled bases, had a mean Phred below 15, or lacked an exact constant-primer or identifier match. COPE v1.2.5 was used to merge high-quality paired reads, and clonotypes were defined as unique nucleotide sequences. Clonotypes were aligned to IMGT TRBV, TRBD and TRBJ reference segments using MiTCR v1.1. The analysis included only V-J combinations with a frequency above 0.0001, which together covered more than 99% of the repertoires. A TCS score was defined as the ratio of F50 (clonal expansion) to E x V (chaos), with BLOSUM62-based TCRdist applied between CDR3 peptides within each V-J. Welch's t-statistics and random forest reduced around 520 V-J features to 10 to 15, which were used in a naive Bayes classifier (R e1071). TCRdb ran its own pipeline on the public reads, namely fastp trimming at Q25 and MiXCR clone calling, and kept in-frame beta chains. A single entry per CDR3 protein holds the most common genes and DNA from its merged rows. The V and J calls shown here were made by TCRdb, not taken from the authors' results. Recorded for this sample are roughly 510,000 distinct CDR3 sequences; roughly 20% of them occurred a single time. The top ten constitute about 26% of the sample.

Source material: blood. The chain uses TRBV11-2 and TRBJ1-2; matching of 5 bases hints at TRBD1 as the D gene. The receptor was derived from a man younger than 35 with Graves' hyperthyroidism. For the CDR3, the sequence is CASSGARNYGYTF. The DNA is TGTGCCAGCAGCGGGGCCCGCAACTATGGCTACACCTTC. The CDR3, completed at both ends by the reference TRBV11-2 and TRBJ1-2 genes, gives the full variable domain EAGVAQSPRYKIIEKRQSVAFWCNPISGHATLYWYQQILGQGPKLLIQFQNNGVVDDSQLPKDRFSAERLKGVDSTLKIQPAKLEDSAVYLCASSGARNYGYTFGSGTRLTVV.